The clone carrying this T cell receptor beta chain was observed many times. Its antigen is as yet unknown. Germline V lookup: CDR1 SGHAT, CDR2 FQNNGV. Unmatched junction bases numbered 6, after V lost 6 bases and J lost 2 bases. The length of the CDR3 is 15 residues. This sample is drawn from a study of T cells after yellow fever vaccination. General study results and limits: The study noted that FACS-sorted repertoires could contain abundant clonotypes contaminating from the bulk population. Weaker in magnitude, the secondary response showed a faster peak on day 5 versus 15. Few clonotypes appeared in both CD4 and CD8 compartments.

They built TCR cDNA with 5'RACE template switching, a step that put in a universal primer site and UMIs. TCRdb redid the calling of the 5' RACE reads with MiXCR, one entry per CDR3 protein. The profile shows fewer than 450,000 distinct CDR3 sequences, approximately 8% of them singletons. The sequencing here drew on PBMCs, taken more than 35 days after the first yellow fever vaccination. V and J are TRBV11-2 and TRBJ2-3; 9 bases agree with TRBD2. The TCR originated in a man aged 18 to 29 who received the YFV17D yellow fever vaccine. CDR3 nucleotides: TGTGCCAGCAGGCAAAAGCGGGGGGCCACAGATACGCAGTATTTT. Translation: CASRQKRGATDTQYF.